This T cell receptor (beta chain) was documented in a study of T cells after yellow fever vaccination. To note about this clonotype: Its antigen is unknown.

Findings of the study overall: Most primary-vaccination clones recurred post-booster (approximately 96% CD4, 88% CD8). Secondary responses were weaker yet peaked faster, day 5 versus 15.

They built TCR cDNA with 5'RACE template switching, a step that put in a universal primer site and UMIs. TCRdb recomputed calls from the 5' RACE reads with MiXCR, one row per CDR3 protein. The table shows hundreds of thousands of distinct CDR3 sequences, with 8.7% occurring only once. V gave up 2 bases and J gave up 2 bases, with 12 bases separating them. The CDR3 consists of 15 residues. Per germline, CDR1 LNHNV and CDR2 YYDKDF (reference sequence). The receptor comes from a man between 18 and 35 years old who received the YFV17D yellow fever vaccine. Sequencing used PBMCs, obtained on the day of the first yellow fever vaccination. This chain joins TRBV15 and TRBJ1-2; D is ambiguous. CDR3 sequence reads: CATSRPPVGNYGYTF. CDR3 in DNA: TGTGCCACCAGCAGACCCCCGGTCGGGAACTATGGCTACACCTTC.